These 21 T cell receptor beta chains were all obtained from the same sample, sequenced in a study of human T cells and chemical hapten exposure. Sample time point: pre-sensitization, week 0. The treatment here: therapeutic diphenylcyclopropenone sensitization with weekly scalp DPC. Using its own MiXCR run on the RACE reads, TCRdb lists one record per CDR3 protein. The table lists about 62,000 distinct CDR3 sequences, about 7% of them singletons. The specimen was whole blood, collected in connection with sensitization to the hapten diphenylcyclopropenone (DPC). These receptors were taken from a woman aged 30 to 39 with alopecia areata. Some clones in this sample may be carry-over from other donors' samples.

Many counts were recorded for this clonotype. The chain is built from TRBV3-1 and TRBJ1-2; no reliable D call. The CDR3 has 14 amino acids. Trimming pared 3 bases from V and 4 bases from J, leaving 12 bases between. The V gene's germline CDR1 is LGHDT and CDR2 YNNKEL (reference sequence). CDR3 bases: TGTGCCAGCAGCCAGCCCTCACTGGGCTATGGCTACACCTTC. Translating gives CASSQPSLGYGYTF.

This sequence joins TRBV25-1 and TRBJ1-3; 7 nucleotides match TRBD1. J was trimmed by 0 bases and V by 2 bases; bases with no gene match: 10. Germline lookup yields CDR1 MGHDK and CDR2 SYGVNS. The CDR3 is 18 residues long. CDR3 bases: TGTGCCAGCAGTGAAAAAGGGTCCGGGACAGTCTCTGGAAACACCATATATTTT. Its protein is CASSEKGSGTVSGNTIYF.

This clonotype showed up just once. The junction differs from germline at one of its ends, possibly a read error. The chain is built from TRBV2 and TRBJ1-2; 7 nucleotides line up with TRBD1. Germline lookup yields CDR1 SNHLY and CDR2 FYNNEI. This CDR3 is built from 15 residues. CDR3 loop: CVSSERDSSNYGYTF. DNA for the CDR3: TGTGTCAGCAGTGAAAGGGACAGCTCTAACTATGGCTACACCTTC.

This clonotype was seen only a few times. The rearrangement links TRBV13 to TRBJ2-1; the D gene is possibly TRBD1 (6 bases). Trimming stripped 4 bases from V and 4 bases from J, with 11 bases between. Germline CDR1 PRHDT, CDR2 FYEKMQ (reference sequence). The CDR3 contains 14 residues. CDR3: CASSSRTAYNEQFF. In nucleotides, the CDR3 is TGTGCCAGCAGCTCTCGGACAGCTTACAATGAGCAGTTCTTC.

CDR3 sequence reads: CATSAHMPDRGGPSGANVLTF. In nucleotides, the CDR3 is TGTGCCACCAGTGCCCATATGCCGGACAGGGGAGGCCCCTCTGGGGCCAACGTCCTGACTTTC. The rearrangement joins TRBV24-1 to TRBJ2-6, with TRBD1 matching over 9 bases. This CDR3 is built from 21 residues. Unmatched junction bases numbered 16, after V lost 5 bases and J lost 0 bases. Germline V gives CDR1 KGHDR, CDR2 SFDVKD.

As for this clonotype: A much larger clone lies one base from this, so it may be a read error. DNA of the CDR3: TGTGCCAGCAGCTCATCCCAGGGCGTTAGGAATTCATCCCTCCACTTT. Translating it yields CASSSSQGVRNSSLHF. The rearrangement links TRBV7-9 to TRBJ1-6; maybe TRBD1 (5 bases). Germline V gives CDR1 SEHNR, CDR2 FQNEAQ (reference sequence). There are 16 residues in the CDR3.

Comment on this clonotype: This may be a read error: a much more frequent sequence differs by one nucleotide. The chain combines TRBV27 with TRBJ1-1; the match to TRBD1 covers 8 bases. This CDR3 contains 14 residues. The germline V gene encodes CDR1 MNHEY and CDR2 SMNVEV (reference sequence). CDR3 amino acids: CVSHLQGASTEAFF. In DNA form, the CDR3 reads TGTGTCAGTCACCTTCAGGGGGCAAGCACTGAAGCTTTCTTT.

This clonotype has more than one count but fewer than ten. The rearrangement uses TRBV10-3 and TRBJ2-7; the D gene is possibly TRBD1 (5 bases). The germline V gene has CDR1 ENHRY and CDR2 SYGVKD. V was shortened by 10 bases and J by 2 bases, with 15 bases between the two germline ends. This CDR3 contains 13 residues. In DNA form, the CDR3 reads TGTGCCACTAGGGGTAGCCTTACCTACGAGCAGTACTTC. This sequence encodes CATRGSLTYEQYF.

In its sample, this clonotype was seen once. Given a much more abundant clone one base away, this may be a read error. The chain employs TRBV5-1 and TRBJ2-7, with TRBD1 matching over 7 bases. Germline CDR1 SGHRS, CDR2 YFSETQ. CDR3 length: 15 residues. The trim removed 4 bases at V and 1 base at J, leaving 8 bases unmatched. CDR3 in DNA: TGCGCCAGCAGCACGGGGACAGTGAATTCCTACGAGCAGTACTTC. Residues: CASSTGTVNSYEQYF.

This clonotype was detected ten times or more. J is TRBJ2-1 and V is TRBV3-1; D gene ambiguous. Germline CDR1 reads LGHDT; CDR2 reads YNNKEL (reference sequence). The V end was cut by 1 base, the J end by 7 bases, with 5 bases between. The length of the CDR3 is 12 residues. The DNA of the CDR3 is TGTGCCAGCAGCCAAGCTAGGAATGAGCAGTTCTTC. The encoded protein is CASSQARNEQFF.

This clonotype was found a few times. V usage is TRBV18 and J usage is TRBJ1-1; D may be TRBD1 (5 bases). This CDR3 is 14 amino acids long. Germline V lookup: CDR1 KGHSH, CDR2 LQKENI. With 3 bases removed from V and 5 bases from J, the gap between germline ends came to 13 bases. In DNA, the CDR3 is TGTGCCAGCTCACCGGCAGGGAGAGTGACTGAAGCTTTCTTT. This codes for CASSPAGRVTEAFF.

This clonotype showed up many times. The chain is built from TRBV9 and TRBJ1-2; no firm D call. The CDR3 is 15 amino acids. The germline V and J ends were trimmed by 0 bases and 0 bases, with 9 bases remaining between them. The V gene's germline CDR1 is SGDLS and CDR2 YYNGEE. DNA for the CDR3: TGTGCCAGCAGCGTAGGTGGGGTCGCTAACTATGGCTACACCTTC. Protein: CASSVGGVANYGYTF.

This clonotype was recorded at least ten times. The V gene is TRBV29-1, the J gene TRBJ1-2; 10 bases fit TRBD1. The CDR3 totals 14 residues. The ends lost 4 bases at V and 2 bases at J; junction bases unmatched: 4. CDR1 and CDR2 (germline): SQVTM, ANQGSEA. For the CDR3, the DNA is TGCAGCGTTGCGGGGGACAGGGGCAACTATGGCTACACCTTC. This encodes CSVAGDRGNYGYTF.

This clonotype was detected many times. This rearrangement joins TRBV27 to TRBJ2-7, with 9 bases lining up with TRBD1. This CDR3 spans 15 amino acids. The junction had 11 bases not matched to a gene; V was cut back by 5 bases and J by 6 bases. Germline loops: CDR1 MNHEY, CDR2 SMNVEV (reference sequence). In nucleotides, the CDR3 is TGTGCCAGCAGTGAAAAGCGGGACAGGGTGACCGAGCAGTACTTC. Its protein is CASSEKRDRVTEQYF.

This clonotype came up many times. This rearrangement joins TRBV5-4 to TRBJ2-7; either TRBD1 or TRBD2 may fit D (6 bases each). CDR1 and CDR2 from the germline V gene are SGHNT and YYREEE (reference sequence). The germline V and J ends were trimmed by 0 bases and 3 bases, with 13 bases remaining between them. The CDR3 extends over 15 amino acids. The CDR3 spells CASSLGTQGGYEQYF. As DNA, the CDR3 is TGTGCCAGCAGCTTGGGCACACAGGGAGGCTACGAGCAGTACTTC.

By sample fraction, this clonotype is medium-sized. This chain joins TRBV12-3 or TRBV12-4 and TRBJ1-6; D gene unclear. The CDR3 totals 15 residues. Trimming removed 6 bases from V and 0 bases from J, with 9 bases in between. DNA for the CDR3: TGTGCCAGCAGCCCAACAAGCTCCTATAATTCACCCCTCCACTTT. Translated, it gives CASSPTSSYNSPLHF.

About this clonotype: A much larger clone differs from this one at a single base, so this may be a read error. The chain links TRBV30 to TRBJ1-1, with D hard to call. The germline V and J ends were trimmed by 2 bases and 12 bases, with 13 bases remaining between them. The CDR3 has 11 amino acids. The germline gives CDR1 GTSNPN, CDR2 SVGIG (reference sequence). CDR3 amino acids: CAWSRSIGTFF. The CDR3 nucleotides read TGTGCCTGGAGTAGGTCTATCGGGACTTTCTTT.

This clonotype was detected many times. The chain has TRBV12-3 or TRBV12-4 and TRBJ2-7, with 8 bases matching TRBD1. This CDR3 is built from 20 residues. The V segment lost 4 bases and the J segment 1 base; nucleotides outside the gene matches: 21. CDR3 protein: CASSSSSPSGQGGFSYEQYF. The CDR3 DNA is TGTGCCAGCAGTTCTAGCAGCCCTTCTGGACAGGGAGGATTTTCCTACGAGCAGTACTTC.

In this sample, this clonotype turned up many times. In nucleotides, the CDR3 is TGCAGTGCTGGGTTGCCTGGAGGGCGGCAGCCCCAGCATTTT. It specifies CSAGLPGGRQPQHF. V gene TRBV20-1 combines with J gene TRBJ1-5; D unresolved. Trimming pared 5 bases from V and 7 bases from J, leaving 18 bases between. This CDR3 comprises 14 residues. Germline V gives CDR1 DFQATT, CDR2 SNEGSKA (reference sequence).

There are many counts of this clonotype. The chain carries TRBV18 and TRBJ1-6; 8 bases line up with TRBD1. Trimming at V came to 3 bases and at J to 5 bases, leaving 3 bases not matched to a gene. The CDR3 sequence is 15 residues long. Germline-derived CDR1 and CDR2 are KGHSH and LQKENI. CDR3 coding DNA: TGTGCCAGCTCACCGCAGGGGGCGGATAATTCACCCCTCCACTTT. It yields the protein CASSPQGADNSPLHF. The variable domain in full, completed from reference TRBV18 and TRBJ1-6, reads NAGVMQNPRHLVRRRGQEARLRCSPMKGHSHVYWYRQLPEEGLKFMVYLQKENIIDESGMPKERFSAEFPKEGPSILRIQQVVRGDSAAYFCASSPQGADNSPLHFGNGTRLTVT.

This clonotype has more than one count but fewer than ten. The V and J genes are TRBV12-3 or TRBV12-4 and TRBJ1-4; D gene uncertain. This CDR3 has 12 residues. The V end was cut by 2 bases, the J end by 8 bases, with 6 bases between. The CDR3 loop reads CASSLLVEKLFF. CDR3 bases: TGTGCCAGCAGTTTATTGGTAGAAAAACTGTTTTTT.